A selection of T cell receptor beta chains follows, all from one sample in a study of T cell repertoires in cytomegalovirus infection. What these receptors recognize is not known. A single record per CDR3 protein comes from TCRdb applying MiXCR to the reads. The repertoire consists of about 830,000 distinct CDR3 sequences, with about 33% occurring once and the leading ten covering 12%. The sample in question was cultured CD8+ T cells from PBMCs, obtained from culture after CMV antigen stimulation. These receptors came from a human donor in good health (CMV status not recorded). Some clones in this sample may be carry-over from other donors' samples. Each CDR3 is given with its conserved first and last residue. A D gene is named only where the DNA matches it firmly. Some rows have no size entry. The others give once, few or many, or a class for an expanded clone.

>TRBD1|few|TRBV2|TRBJ2-5
CASIVASDRGETQYF
TGTGCCAGCATCGTGGCCTCGGACAGGGGAGAGACCCAGTACTTC
>TRBD1|few|TRBV12-3/TRBV12-4|TRBJ1-2
CASSLEAGGSNYGYTF
TGTGCCAGCAGTTTAGAAGCAGGGGGATCTAACTATGGCTACACCTTC
>-|-|TRBV4-1|TRBJ2-1
CASSQDLGFEQFF
TGTGCCAGCAGCCAAGATCTTGGGTTTGAGCAGTTCTTC
>-|-|TRBV25-1|TRBJ1-4
CASRGGGWANEKLFF
TGTGCCAGCAGGGGAGGGGGTTGGGCTAATGAAAAACTGTTTTTT
>TRBD1|many|TRBV19|TRBJ1-1
CASSKPSTGTMNTEAFF
TGTGCCAGTAGTAAACCTTCGACAGGGACCATGAACACTGAAGCTTTCTTT
>-|few|TRBV6-2/TRBV6-3|TRBJ1-2
CASSQTVGYTF
TGTGCCAGCAGTCAGACAGTCGGCTACACCTTC
>-|-|TRBV2|TRBJ2-7
CASKEFGGQPEQYF
TGTGCCAGCAAGGAGTTCGGGGGACAGCCTGAGCAGTACTTC
>-|-|TRBV7-9|TRBJ1-2
CASSSDWGYTF
TGTGCCAGCAGCTCCGATTGGGGCTACACCTTC
>TRBD2|few|TRBV20-1|TRBJ2-1
CSAPGTSGAGGYNEQFF
TGCAGTGCTCCCGGGACTAGCGGGGCTGGAGGGTACAATGAGCAGTTCTTC
>-|-|TRBV4-2|TRBJ1-6
CASSQDESQALSPLHF
TGTGCCAGCAGCCAAGATGAAAGCCAGGCCTTATCGCCCCTCCACTTT
>-|-|TRBV4-3|TRBJ1-4
CASSLIGGDSTNEKLFF
TGCGCCAGCAGCCTCATCGGCGGGGATTCAACTAATGAAAAACTGTTTTTT
>-|-|TRBV20-1|TRBJ2-1
CSARDGGSWETFF
TGCAGTGCTAGAGATGGGGGGTCTTGGGAAACGTTCTTC
>TRBD1|-|TRBV5-1|TRBJ1-3
CASSLGDSSGNTIYF
TGCGCCAGCAGCTTGGGGGACAGCTCTGGAAACACCATATATTTT
>-|few|TRBV27|TRBJ1-1
CASTRGGRNTEAFF
TGTGCCAGCACCCGGGGGGGGCGGAACACTGAAGCTTTCTTT
>TRBD1|-|TRBV4-2|TRBJ1-2
CASSHGTGAGDGYTF
TGTGCCAGCAGCCACGGGACAGGGGCGGGTGATGGCTACACCTTC
>-|-|TRBV5-1|TRBJ1-4
CANSLAVGASNEKLFF
TGCGCCAACAGCTTGGCCGTGGGGGCTTCTAATGAAAAACTGTTTTTT
>-|many|TRBV7-8|TRBJ1-5
CASSLAGGSNQPQHF
TGTGCCAGCAGCTTGGCCGGGGGAAGCAATCAGCCCCAGCATTTT
>-|-|TRBV18|TRBJ2-1
CASSPYTTVNEQFF
TGTGCCAGCTCACCCTATACCACAGTAAATGAGCAGTTCTTC
>-|-|TRBV20-1|TRBJ2-2
CSAPTGRKGGELFF
TGCAGTGCACCGACAGGGAGGAAGGGCGGGGAGCTGTTTTTT
>TRBD2|few|TRBV12-3/TRBV12-4|TRBJ2-1
CASSSPWVAGGNEQFF
TGTGCCAGCAGTTCCCCTTGGGTAGCGGGGGGCAATGAGCAGTTCTTC
>-|many|TRBV7-9|TRBJ2-3
CASSSRRSDTQYF
TGTGCCAGCAGCTCCCGCCGGTCAGATACGCAGTATTTT
>-|many|TRBV7-9|TRBJ1-4
CASSPSGREKLFF
TGTGCCAGCAGCCCCTCGGGGCGTGAAAAACTGTTTTTT
>TRBD2|few|TRBV7-9|TRBJ2-7
CASSLVGLASEQYF
TGTGCCAGCAGCTTAGTGGGACTAGCGTCCGAGCAGTACTTC
>TRBD2|-|TRBV20-1|TRBJ2-1
CSARALAANEQFF
TGCAGTGCTAGAGCGCTAGCGGCCAATGAGCAGTTCTTC
>-|-|TRBV7-8|TRBJ1-5
CASSSFPEPQHF
TGTGCCAGCAGCTCCTTCCCGGAGCCCCAGCATTTT
>-|few|TRBV7-9|TRBJ1-6
CASSSGQFLHF
TGTGCCAGCAGCTCCGGACAATTCCTCCACTTT
>-|few|TRBV7-2|TRBJ1-6
CASSPVSLTVSPLHF
TGTGCCAGCAGCCCCGTCTCCCTGACAGTTAGCCCCCTCCACTTT
>TRBD2|many|TRBV6-1|TRBJ2-1
CASSFPPTSGVNNVDEQFF
TGTGCCAGCAGTTTTCCCCCGACTAGCGGGGTAAATAACGTAGATGAGCAGTTCTTC
>-|-|TRBV7-6|TRBJ1-5
CASSSYSGGMGNQPQHF
TGTGCCAGCAGCTCCTATTCCGGCGGGATGGGCAATCAGCCCCAGCATTTT
>-|many|TRBV6-1|TRBJ2-1
CASRGSGISYNEQFF
TGTGCCAGCAGGGGTAGCGGAATCTCCTACAATGAGCAGTTCTTC
>-|-|TRBV12-5|TRBJ1-1
CASGEGIRNTEAFF
TGTGCTAGTGGTGAGGGGATTCGGAACACTGAAGCTTTCTTT